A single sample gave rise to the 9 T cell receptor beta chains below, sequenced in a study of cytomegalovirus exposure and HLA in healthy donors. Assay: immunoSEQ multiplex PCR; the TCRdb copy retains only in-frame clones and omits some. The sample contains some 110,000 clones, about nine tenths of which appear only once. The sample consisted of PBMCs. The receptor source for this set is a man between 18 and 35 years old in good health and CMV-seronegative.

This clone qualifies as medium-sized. Here the CDR3 DNA reads TGTGCCAGCAGTGGACTAGCGGGAGACACCGGGGAGCTGTTTTTT. The encoded protein is CASSGLAGDTGELFF. The rearrangement uses TRBV6-1 and TRBJ2-2; TRBD2 matches at 12 bases. The CDR3 has 15 amino acids. V shed 4 bases, J shed 3 bases, and the junction held 0 bases outside the gene matches. Germline V CDR1 and CDR2: MNHNS, SASEGT.

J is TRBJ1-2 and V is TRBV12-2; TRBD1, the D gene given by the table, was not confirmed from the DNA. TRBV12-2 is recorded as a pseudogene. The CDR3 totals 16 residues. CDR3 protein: CASRLARGHINYGYTF. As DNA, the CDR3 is TGTGCAAGTCGCTTAGCGCGCGGACATATAAACTATGGCTACACCTTC.

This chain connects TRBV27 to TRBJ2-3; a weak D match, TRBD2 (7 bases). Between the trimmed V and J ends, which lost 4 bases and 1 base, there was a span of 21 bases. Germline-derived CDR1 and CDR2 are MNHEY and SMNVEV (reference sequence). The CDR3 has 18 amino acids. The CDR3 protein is CASSSPQGGADRTDTQYF. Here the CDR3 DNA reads TGTGCCAGCAGTTCACCTCAAGGGGGGGCCGATCGCACAGATACGCAGTATTTT.

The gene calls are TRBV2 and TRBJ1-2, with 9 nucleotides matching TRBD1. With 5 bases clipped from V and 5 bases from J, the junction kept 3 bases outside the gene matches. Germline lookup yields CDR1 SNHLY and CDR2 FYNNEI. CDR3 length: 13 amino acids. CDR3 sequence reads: CASSRDRVYGYTF. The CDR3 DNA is TGTGCCAGCAGTAGGGACAGGGTATATGGCTACACCTTC.

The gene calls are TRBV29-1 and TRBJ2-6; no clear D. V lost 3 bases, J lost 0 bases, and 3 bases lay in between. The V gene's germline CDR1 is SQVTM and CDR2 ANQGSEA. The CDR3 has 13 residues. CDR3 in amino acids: CSVESSGANVLTF. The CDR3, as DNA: TGCAGCGTTGAGAGCTCTGGGGCCAACGTCCTGACTTTC.

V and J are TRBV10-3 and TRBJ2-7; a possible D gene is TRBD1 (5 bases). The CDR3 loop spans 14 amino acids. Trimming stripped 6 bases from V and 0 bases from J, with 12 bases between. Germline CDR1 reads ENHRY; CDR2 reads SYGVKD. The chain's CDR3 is CAIRKQADSYEQYF. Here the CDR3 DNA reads TGTGCCATCAGAAAACAGGCGGACTCCTACGAGCAGTACTTC.

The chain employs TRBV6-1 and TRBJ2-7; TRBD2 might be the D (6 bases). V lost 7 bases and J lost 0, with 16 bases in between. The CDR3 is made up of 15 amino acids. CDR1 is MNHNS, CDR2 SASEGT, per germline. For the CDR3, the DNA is TGTGCCAGCAAAGTTAGCGGACCGGCCTCCTACGAGCAGTACTTC. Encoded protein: CASKVSGPASYEQYF.

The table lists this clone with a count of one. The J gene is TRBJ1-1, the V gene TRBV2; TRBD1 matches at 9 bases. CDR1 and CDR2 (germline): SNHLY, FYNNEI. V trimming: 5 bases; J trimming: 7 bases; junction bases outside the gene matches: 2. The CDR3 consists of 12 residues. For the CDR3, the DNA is TGTGCCAGCAGTCCGGACAGGGGTGAAGCTTTCTTT. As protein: CASSPDRGEAFF.

This CDR3 is CASSHSLTDTQYF. The CDR3 region has the DNA TGTGCCAGCAGCCATTCCCTAACAGATACGCAGTATTTT. J is TRBJ2-3 and V is TRBV5-4; D uncertain. V lost 4 bases and J 3 bases, leaving 9 bases between the germline ends. Germline loops: CDR1 SGHNT, CDR2 YYREEE (reference sequence). The CDR3 is made up of 13 amino acids.